Each of the 29 T cell receptor beta chains below was sequenced from the same sample in a study of glioma-infiltrating T cells. The iRepertoire nested amplicon-rescue multiplex PCR amplified TCR alpha and beta CDR3s from RNA. In TCRdb, the multiplex PCR reads were re-called with MiXCR into one record per CDR3 protein. Of about 89,000 distinct CDR3 sequences in the sample, under 30% were seen once. The sample comprised glioma tissue, nonneoplastic brain tissue, or PBMCs (not recorded which). These receptors originate from a human donor with low-grade glioma or glioblastoma, undergoing nonglioma brain surgery, or in good health (not recorded which).

Many counts were recorded for this clonotype. The rearrangement joins TRBV19 to TRBJ1-1; D possibly corresponds to TRBD1 (5 bases). The V end was cut by 3 bases, the J end by 0 bases, with 8 bases between. Germline CDR1 reads LNHDA; CDR2 reads SQIVND (reference sequence). The CDR3 is 14 amino acids. The CDR3 nucleotides read TGTGCCAGTAGTATGACAGCCATGAACACTGAAGCTTTCTTT. Protein: CASSMTAMNTEAFF.

This clonotype was seen ten or more times. This chain connects TRBV20-1 to TRBJ2-7, with TRBD2 identical over 8 bases. The CDR3 runs 15 residues. The germline CDR1 and CDR2 sequences are DFQATT and SNEGSKA (reference sequence). V shed 1 base, J shed 0 bases, and the junction held 5 bases outside the gene matches. The CDR3 nucleotides are TGCAGTGCTAGAGTTGGGGGGACTAGCTCCTACGAGCAGTACTTC. Amino acids: CSARVGGTSSYEQYF.

With regard to this clonotype: A much larger clonotype is one base distant, so this may be a read error. The chain carries TRBV29-1 and TRBJ1-1; 7 bases align to TRBD1. The CDR3 totals 12 residues. Germline CDR1 reads SQVTM; CDR2 reads ANQGSEA. With V trimmed by 6 bases and J by 1 base, 2 bases remained unmatched. CDR3 DNA sequence: TGCAGCGTCAGGACAGGGAACACTGAAGCTTTCTTT. It specifies CSVRTGNTEAFF.

In its sample, this clonotype was seen many times. The J gene is TRBJ2-1, the V gene TRBV18; 8 bases are shared with TRBD2. The J segment lost 3 bases and the V segment lost 4 bases, leaving 5 bases of the junction unmatched. Germline lookup yields CDR1 KGHSH and CDR2 LQKENI. This CDR3 spans 15 amino acids. The CDR3 loop is CASSLQRENYNEQFF. The DNA of the CDR3 is TGTGCCAGCTCACTCCAGCGGGAGAACTACAATGAGCAGTTCTTC.

The V and J genes are TRBV3-1 and TRBJ2-7; the D is unclear. This CDR3 has 13 residues. The germline V gene has CDR1 LGHDT and CDR2 YNNKEL (reference sequence). V shed 2 bases and J shed 2 bases, with 7 bases lying between them. In DNA, the CDR3 is TGTGCCAGCAGCCAATGGGATACCTACGAGCAGTACTTC. It codes for CASSQWDTYEQYF.

The rearrangement joins TRBV7-9 to TRBJ2-5, with D possibly matching TRBD1 (5 bases). Trimming removed 4 bases at V and 2 bases at J, with 8 bases between. Germline CDR1 is SEHNR and CDR2 is FQNEAQ (reference sequence). CDR3 length equals 13 residues. CDR3 sequence: CASSWGLQETQYF. Here the CDR3 DNA reads TGTGCCAGCAGCTGGGGCTTGCAAGAGACCCAGTACTTC.

This clonotype showed up many times. V and J are TRBV20-1 and TRBJ2-7; weak D call: TRBD1 (5 bases). The V and J ends lost 6 bases and 0 bases respectively, with 15 bases between them. This CDR3 is 14 amino acids long. Per the germline V gene, CDR1 is DFQATT and CDR2 is SNEGSKA (reference sequence). For the CDR3, the DNA is TGCAGTGCCCGCCGACAGTCAAGCTCCTACGAGCAGTACTTC. It yields the protein CSARRQSSSYEQYF.

This clonotype was observed many times. The chain is built from TRBV7-9 and TRBJ2-3; D unresolved. Trimming shortened V by 1 base and J by 2 bases, and 13 bases separated the two germline ends. Looked up from germline, CDR1 is SEHNR and CDR2 is FQNEAQ (reference sequence). The CDR3 covers 16 residues. Here the CDR3 reads CASSLVTADNTDTQYF. The DNA of the CDR3 is TGTGCCAGCAGCTTAGTGACGGCAGACAACACAGATACGCAGTATTTT.

This clonotype was recorded at least ten times. The CDR3 loop is CASSPAKETQYF. The DNA for the CDR3 is TGTGCCAGCTCACCAGCCAAAGAGACCCAGTACTTC. The V and J genes are TRBV18 and TRBJ2-5; D not certain. There are 12 residues in the CDR3. The V end lost 2 bases, the J end lost 3 bases, and 4 bases lay between the germline ends. CDR1 and CDR2 from the germline V gene are KGHSH and LQKENI.

The gene calls are TRBV5-5 and TRBJ2-1; D is possibly TRBD2 (5 bases). This CDR3 is 14 amino acids long. Germline CDR1 SGHKS, CDR2 YYEKEE (reference sequence). V lost 2 bases to trimming and J lost 2 bases, with 8 bases between them. The CDR3 coding sequence is TGTGCCAGCAGCTTCGCCGGGACCTACAATGAGCAGTTCTTC. Its translation is CASSFAGTYNEQFF.

CDR3 nucleotides: TGTGCCAGCAGTGGGGGGACAGTGTCCTACGAGCAGTACTTC. Its translation is CASSGGTVSYEQYF. V is TRBV2 and J is TRBJ2-7; 7 nucleotides match TRBD1. The CDR3 length is 14 residues. The V gene end was trimmed by 4 bases and the J gene end by 1 base; junction bases not matched to a gene: 4. Germline-derived CDR1 and CDR2 are SNHLY and FYNNEI.

This chain joins TRBV5-6 and TRBJ1-1, with no clear D. The V and J ends lost 3 bases and 0 bases respectively, with 9 bases between them. Germline values: CDR1 SGHDT, CDR2 YYEEEE. The CDR3 is 14 amino acids. This CDR3 is CASSSIDVNTEAFF. CDR3 in DNA: TGTGCCAGCAGCTCGATCGATGTGAACACTGAAGCTTTCTTT.

This clonotype is medium-sized (0.01 to 0.1%) within its sample. The rearrangement uses TRBV20-1 and TRBJ1-1; 8 bases are a match to TRBD1. The length of the CDR3 is 14 residues. The V gene end was trimmed by 5 bases and the J gene end by 1 base; junction bases not matched to a gene: 6. The V gene's germline CDR1 is DFQATT and CDR2 SNEGSKA (reference sequence). CDR3 nucleotides: TGCAGTGCTGCCAGGGGACAGGCGAACACTGAAGCTTTCTTT. It yields the protein CSAARGQANTEAFF.

Notes on this clonotype: A much more abundant neighbour one base away suggests this may be a read error. The chain is built from TRBV19 and TRBJ1-1, with D possibly matching TRBD1 (6 bases). This CDR3 contains 14 residues. Trimming shortened V by 8 bases and J by 2 bases, and 15 bases separated the two germline ends. CDR1 is LNHDA and CDR2 is SQIVND in the germline V gene (reference sequence). CDR3 DNA sequence: TGTGCCAGTGGGTTGTGGACAGATAACACTGAAGCTTTCTTT. The encoded protein is CASGLWTDNTEAFF.

In this sample, this clonotype turned up many times. V and J are TRBV12-3 or TRBV12-4 and TRBJ2-3; 9 bases agree with TRBD2. This CDR3 has 15 amino acids. V trimming: 4 bases; J trimming: 5 bases; junction bases outside the gene matches: 7. The CDR3 loop is CASSSAGGLEDTQYF. As DNA, the CDR3 is TGTGCCAGCAGTTCCGCGGGGGGGCTTGAAGATACGCAGTATTTT.

As for this clonotype: A much bigger clone sits one base away, suggesting this may be a read error. The chain carries TRBV19 and TRBJ2-5; D perhaps matches TRBD1 (6 bases). This CDR3 is built from 13 residues. The germline gives CDR1 LNHDA, CDR2 SQIVND (reference sequence). Here the CDR3 DNA reads TGTGCCAGTAGTAAACAGGGCCAAGAGGCCCAGTACTTC. This sequence encodes CASSKQGQEAQYF.

The genes are TRBV5-1 and TRBJ2-7, with D perhaps TRBD1 (5 bases). CDR3 length: 14 amino acids. V was clipped by 4 bases and J by 5 bases, with 16 bases between them. CDR1 and CDR2 from the germline V gene are SGHRS and YFSETQ. This CDR3 reads CASSPQVSLDEQYF. In DNA form, the CDR3 reads TGCGCCAGCAGCCCACAGGTTAGCCTGGACGAGCAGTACTTC.

This clonotype was seen many times. The rearrangement uses TRBV20-1 and TRBJ2-1; 14 bases agree with TRBD2. Per germline, CDR1 DFQATT and CDR2 SNEGSKA (reference sequence). Germline trimming cut 4 bases from V and 6 bases from J; bases unmatched to any gene: 8. CDR3 length: 16 amino acids. In DNA form, the CDR3 reads TGCAGTGCTACAAGACTAGCGGGGGGGGATCGCAATGAGCAGTTCTTC. Translation gives CSATRLAGGDRNEQFF.

This clonotype was detected ten times or more. This sequence joins TRBV3-1 and TRBJ1-4; 8 bases line up with TRBD1. CDR1 LGHDT and CDR2 YNNKEL come from the germline V gene (reference sequence). The CDR3 is 14 amino acids. V lost 5 bases and J lost 4; bases outside the gene matches: 3. CDR3 sequence: CASSETGVNEKLFF. In DNA form, the CDR3 reads TGTGCCAGCAGCGAGACAGGGGTTAATGAAAAACTGTTTTTT.

This clonotype has ten or more counts. The chain couples TRBV19 to TRBJ2-2; maybe TRBD1 (5 bases). CDR1 LNHDA and CDR2 SQIVND come from the germline V gene (reference sequence). The V end lost 5 bases, the J end lost 5 bases, and 9 bases lay between the germline ends. The length of the CDR3 is 13 residues. CDR3 residues: CASSSQGTGELFF. CDR3 coding DNA: TGTGCCAGTAGTTCCCAGGGTACCGGGGAGCTGTTTTTT.

The chain joins TRBV18 to TRBJ2-7; 7 bases line up with TRBD2. Germline trimming cut 6 bases from V and 0 bases from J; bases unmatched to any gene: 2. The V gene's germline CDR1 is KGHSH and CDR2 LQKENI. CDR3 length: 13 residues. As DNA, the CDR3 is TGTGCCAGCTCCCGCGGGGGCTCCTACGAGCAGTACTTC. The encoded protein is CASSRGGSYEQYF.

V usage is TRBV5-1 and J usage is TRBJ2-3, with 8 bases that match TRBD2. Germline CDR1 is SGHRS and CDR2 is YFSETQ. V lost 4 bases and J lost 1; bases outside the gene matches: 2. The CDR3 is made up of 14 amino acids. The CDR3 sequence is CASSSSGGTDTQYF. In nucleotides, the CDR3 is TGCGCCAGCAGCAGTAGCGGGGGCACAGATACGCAGTATTTT.

This chain uses TRBV3-1 with TRBJ1-6; no clear D. CDR3 length: 15 amino acids. Trimming took 1 base from V and 6 from J, leaving 10 bases between them. Germline CDR1 LGHDT, CDR2 YNNKEL (reference sequence). The CDR3 here is CASSQVPRGNSPLHF. DNA for the CDR3: TGTGCCAGCAGCCAAGTCCCACGTGGTAATTCACCCCTCCACTTT.

In its sample, this clonotype was seen many times. V is TRBV20-1 and J is TRBJ2-1; 7 bases line up with TRBD2. Germline V gene sequence: CDR1 DFQATT, CDR2 SNEGSKA (reference sequence). The CDR3 extends over 15 amino acids. Trimming removed 1 base from V and 4 bases from J; junction bases left unmatched: 7. The CDR3 sequence is CSARGASGRYNEQFF. CDR3 bases: TGCAGTGCTAGAGGTGCTAGCGGACGATACAATGAGCAGTTCTTC.

The table lists this clonotype with many counts. V usage is TRBV7-9 and J usage is TRBJ1-5, with D uncertain. Trimming took 1 base from V and 7 from J, leaving 5 bases between them. CDR3 length equals 12 residues. Looked up from germline, CDR1 is SEHNR and CDR2 is FQNEAQ (reference sequence). CDR3 amino acids: CASSLEGQPQHF. The CDR3 nucleotides read TGTGCCAGCAGCTTAGAGGGACAGCCCCAGCATTTT.

This clonotype was observed at least ten times. The chain recombines TRBV20-1 with TRBJ2-1; 7 positions match TRBD2. With V trimmed by 6 bases and J by 7 bases, 18 bases remained unmatched. Germline CDR1 reads DFQATT; CDR2 reads SNEGSKA (reference sequence). The CDR3 is 16 residues long. CDR3 in amino acids: CSAPRSGGGLLNEQFF. The CDR3 bases are TGCAGTGCCCCCCGGAGTGGGGGAGGGCTTCTTAATGAGCAGTTCTTC.

To note about this clonotype: This may be a read error: a much more frequent sequence differs by one nucleotide. V and J are TRBV19 and TRBJ1-2, with a possible D match to TRBD1 (6 bases). The V end was cut by 6 bases, the J end by 7 bases, with 9 bases between. Germline CDR1 is LNHDA and CDR2 is SQIVND (reference sequence). This CDR3 spans 11 amino acids. CDR3 DNA sequence: TGTGCCAGTAGCATACAGGGTGGCTACACCTTC. Translation gives CASSIQGGYTF.

Comment on this clonotype: Lacking the conserved final phenylalanine or tryptophan, this CDR3 likely reflects a read error. The chain is built from TRBV6-1 and TRBJ2-3; no definite D call. The CDR3 is 11 residues long. Germline V gene lookup returns CDR1 MNHNS and CDR2 SASEGT. CDR3: CAISVADKQYL. The CDR3 region has the DNA TGTGCCATCAGTGTTGCAGATAAGCAGTATCTT.

This clonotype was seen repeatedly, ten times or more. V and J are TRBV7-9 and TRBJ1-1; no clear D gene. Germline-derived CDR1 and CDR2 are SEHNR and FQNEAQ (reference sequence). V lost 10 bases and J 1 base, leaving 10 bases between the germline ends. This CDR3 is 12 amino acids long. This CDR3 is CATTGWNTEAFF. DNA of the CDR3: TGTGCCACCACCGGCTGGAACACTGAAGCTTTCTTT.